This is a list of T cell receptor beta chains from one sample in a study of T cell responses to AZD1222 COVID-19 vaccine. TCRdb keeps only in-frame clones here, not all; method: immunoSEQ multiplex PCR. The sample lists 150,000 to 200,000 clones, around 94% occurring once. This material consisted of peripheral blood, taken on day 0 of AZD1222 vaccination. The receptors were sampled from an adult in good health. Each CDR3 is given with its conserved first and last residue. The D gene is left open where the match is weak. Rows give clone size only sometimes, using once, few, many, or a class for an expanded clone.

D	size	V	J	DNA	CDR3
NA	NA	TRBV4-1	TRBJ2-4	TGCGCCAGCAGCCAAGATACGGACATTCAGTACTTC	CASSQDTDIQYF
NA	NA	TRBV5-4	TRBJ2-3	TGTGCCAGCAGCTCCGTTCTGGGAGCCCCCGATACGCAGTATTTT	CASSSVLGAPDTQYF
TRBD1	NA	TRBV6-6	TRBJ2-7	TGTGCCAGCAGTTCTACATCTCAGGACAGGGGTTACGAGCAGTACTTC	CASSSTSQDRGYEQYF
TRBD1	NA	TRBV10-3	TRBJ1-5	TGTGCCATCAGGGACAGGGATCAGCCCCAGCATTTT	CAIRDRDQPQHF
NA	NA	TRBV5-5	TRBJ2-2	TGTGCCAGCAGCTTGGCAAGGGGGGAGGCCGGGGAGCTGTTTTTT	CASSLARGEAGELFF
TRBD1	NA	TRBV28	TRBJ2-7	TGTGCCAGCAGTGCTATGCCGGGACAGGGGAGCGAGCAGTACTTC	CASSAMPGQGSEQYF
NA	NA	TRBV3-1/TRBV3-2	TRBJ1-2	TGTGCCAGCAGCCAGACTAGCAGACGGGACTTCTATGGCTACACCTTC	CASSQTSRRDFYGYTF
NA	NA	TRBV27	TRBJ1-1	TGTGCCAGCAGCCCCCATGGGAGGGTTAACACTGAAGCTTTCTTT	CASSPHGRVNTEAFF
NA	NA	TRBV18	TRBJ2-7	TGTGCCAGCTCACCTGGGTCGAGCCTCTCCTACGAGCAGTACTTC	CASSPGSSLSYEQYF
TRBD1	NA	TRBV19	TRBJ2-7	TGTGCCAGTAGTAGGGGACAGGGGAATAACGAGCAGTACTTC	CASSRGQGNNEQYF
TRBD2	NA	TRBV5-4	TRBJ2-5	TGTGCCAGCAGCTCTCTCGGGACTAGCGGGGGGGCCCAGTACTTC	CASSSLGTSGGAQYF
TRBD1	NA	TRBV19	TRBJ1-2	TGTGCCAGTGGACAGGCCCGCTATGGCTACACCTTC	CASGQARYGYTF
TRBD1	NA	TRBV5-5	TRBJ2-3	TGTGCCAGCAGTTCCGGACAGGGGAGGTTTGATACGCAGTATTTT	CASSSGQGRFDTQYF
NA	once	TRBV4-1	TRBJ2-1	TGCGCCAGCAGCCAAGAAGGGCTAGTAGGTTACAATGAGCAGTTCTTC	CASSQEGLVGYNEQFF
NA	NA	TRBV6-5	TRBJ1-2	TGTGCCAGCAGGGGCGGGCTAATTAACTATGGCTACACCTTC	CASRGGLINYGYTF
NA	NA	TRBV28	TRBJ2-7	TGTGCCAGCAGTTATGTCCAGGGACCTTCCTACGAGCAGTACTTC	CASSYVQGPSYEQYF
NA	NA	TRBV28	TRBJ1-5	TGTGCCAGCAGTTCGGTCTATCAGCCCCAGCATTTT	CASSSVYQPQHF
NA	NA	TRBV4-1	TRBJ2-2	TGCGCCAGCTTGAGCGCGAACACCGGGGAGCTGTTTTTT	CASLSANTGELFF
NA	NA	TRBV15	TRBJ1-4	TGTGCCACCAGCAGAGACAGGGCCAGGGTTAATGAAAAACTGTTTTTT	CATSRDRARVNEKLFF
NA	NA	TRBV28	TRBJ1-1	TGTGCCAGCAGCATGCCCGGGGTCAAGACTGAAGCTTTCTTT	CASSMPGVKTEAFF
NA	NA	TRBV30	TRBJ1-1	TGTGCCTGGAGGGCCGGGGTGAGAGGCACTGAAGCTTTCTTT	CAWRAGVRGTEAFF
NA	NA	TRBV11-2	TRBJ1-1	TGTGCCAGCACCCCGCGTATGAACACTGAAGCTTTCTTT	CASTPRMNTEAFF
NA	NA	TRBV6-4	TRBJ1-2	TGTGCCAGCAGTGAAGAAATTGGCCGGAACTATGGCTACACCTTC	CASSEEIGRNYGYTF
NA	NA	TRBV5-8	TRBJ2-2	TGTGCCAGCAGCTTGGTGGGGACCGGGGAGCTGTTTTTT	CASSLVGTGELFF
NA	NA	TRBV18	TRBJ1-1	TGTGCCAGCTCACCATCCTTAAACACTGAAGCTTTCTTT	CASSPSLNTEAFF
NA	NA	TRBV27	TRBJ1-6	TGTGCCAGCTGTCTGGGAGGGGCGGATAATTCACCCCTCCACTTT	CASCLGGADNSPLHF
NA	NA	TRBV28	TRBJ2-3	TGTGCCAGCAGCCTAGGTATGGGGACTCGGTTCTGGGCAGATACGCAGTATTTT	CASSLGMGTRFWADTQYF
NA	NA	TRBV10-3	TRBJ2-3	TGTGCGATCAAGGCCAGCACAGATACGCAGTATTTT	CAIKASTDTQYF
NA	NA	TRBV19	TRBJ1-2	TGTGCCAGTAGCCGGGGCCCAGGGGGCTACACCTTC	CASSRGPGGYTF
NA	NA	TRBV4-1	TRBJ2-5	TGCGCCAGCAGCCATGGCGGAACCCAGTACTTC	CASSHGGTQYF
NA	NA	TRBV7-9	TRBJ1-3	TGTGCCAGCAGCCCAAAGGAGAAAGACTCTGGAAACACCATATATTTT	CASSPKEKDSGNTIYF
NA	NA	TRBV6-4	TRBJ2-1	TGTGCCAGCAGTGACATCTCCAACAATGAGCAGTTCTTC	CASSDISNNEQFF
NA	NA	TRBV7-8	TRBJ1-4	TGTGCCAGCAGTCCCCGGGCAACTAATGAAAAACTGTTTTTT	CASSPRATNEKLFF
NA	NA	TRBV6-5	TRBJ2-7	TGTGCCAGCAGGGGACAGCGGGGCGTCCACGAGCAGTACTTC	CASRGQRGVHEQYF
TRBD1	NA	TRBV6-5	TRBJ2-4	TGTGCCAGCAGTTACGGAAGATGGACAGGCCTAAACATTCAGTACTTC	CASSYGRWTGLNIQYF
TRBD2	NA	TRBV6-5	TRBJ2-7	TGTGCCAGCAGAATGGGGGGGGGCTACGAGCAGTACTTC	CASRMGGGYEQYF
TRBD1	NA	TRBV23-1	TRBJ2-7	TGCGCCAGCAGTCAACCCCAACCGGGACAGGGGTACGAGCAGTACTTC	CASSQPQPGQGYEQYF
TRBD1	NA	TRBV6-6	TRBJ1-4	TGTGCCAGCAGTGCTGCCGGGACAGCTAATGAAAAACTGTTTTTT	CASSAAGTANEKLFF
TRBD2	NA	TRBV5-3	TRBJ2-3	TGTGCCAGAAGCTCTCCGGGGGGATGTGGAGATACGCAGTATTTT	CARSSPGGCGDTQYF
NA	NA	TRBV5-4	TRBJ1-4	TGTGCCAGCAGCTTGGGGGGAAATGAAAAACTGTTTTTT	CASSLGGNEKLFF
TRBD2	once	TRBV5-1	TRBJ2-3	TGCGCCAGCAGCCCTCCCCGAGCGGGAGGGCCCCCAGATACGCAGTATTTT	CASSPPRAGGPPDTQYF
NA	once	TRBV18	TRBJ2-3	TGTGCCAGCTCACCAAGGCAAGTGGGCGATACGCAGTATTTT	CASSPRQVGDTQYF
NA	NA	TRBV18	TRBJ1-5	TGTGCCAGCTCACCACCCGGGCAGCCCCAGCATTTT	CASSPPGQPQHF
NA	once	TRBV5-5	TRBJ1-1	TGTGCCAGCAGCTTGGGCTGGAACACTGAAGCTTTCTTT	CASSLGWNTEAFF
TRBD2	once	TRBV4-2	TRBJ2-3	TGTGCCAGCAGCCAAGTAGGAGCGGGAGGGCCAGATACGCAGTATTTT	CASSQVGAGGPDTQYF
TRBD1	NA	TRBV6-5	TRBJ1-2	TGTGCCAGCAGACCGGGACAGGGATATGGCTACACCTTC	CASRPGQGYGYTF
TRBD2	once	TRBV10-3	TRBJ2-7	TGTGCCACCAGGCTTCTAGCGGATTCCTACGAGCAGTACTTC	CATRLLADSYEQYF
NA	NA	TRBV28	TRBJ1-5	TGTGCCAGCAACAGGAGGAATACTGGTCAGCCCCAGCATTTT	CASNRRNTGQPQHF
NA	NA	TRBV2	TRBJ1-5	TGTGCCAGCAGTGAAGGAGGGCGAGGACAGCCCCAGCATTTT	CASSEGGRGQPQHF
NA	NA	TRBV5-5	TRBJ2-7	TGTGCCAGCAGCTTGGCCAGGGGTTTCTCCTCCTACGAGCAGTACTTC	CASSLARGFSSYEQYF
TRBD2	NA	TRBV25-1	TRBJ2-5	TGTGCCAGCAAGGCTAGCGGGTTTGAGACCCAGTACTTC	CASKASGFETQYF
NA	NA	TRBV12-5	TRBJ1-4	TGTGCTAGTGGTTTGAGGGGTTTTGAAAAACTGTTTTTT	CASGLRGFEKLFF
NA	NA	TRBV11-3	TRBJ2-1	TGTGCCAGCAGCGCGTCCCTGGAGCAGTTCTTC	CASSASLEQFF
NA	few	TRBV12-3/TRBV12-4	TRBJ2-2	TGTGCCAGCAGTGACTGGAACACCGGGGAGCTGTTTTTT	CASSDWNTGELFF
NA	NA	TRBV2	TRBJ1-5	TGTGCCAGCAGTGAAATGCAGGGCGGCGGTCAGCCCCAGCATTTT	CASSEMQGGGQPQHF
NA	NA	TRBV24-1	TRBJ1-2	TGTGCCACCAGTGATTCCAGAGATTATAACTATGGCTACACCTTC	CATSDSRDYNYGYTF
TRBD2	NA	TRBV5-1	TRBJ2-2	TGCGCCAGCAGCGTTAGCGGGAGGGCCGACACCGGGGAGCTGTTTTTT	CASSVSGRADTGELFF